These 26 T cell receptor beta chains were all obtained from the same sample, sequenced in a study of identical twins (TCRdb year 2016). To prepare the library, 5' RACE was applied. The sequencer listed for this sample is Illumina HiSeq 2000. Clones were called with MiXCR by TCRdb after fastp trimmed the public reads at Q25, and only in-frame beta chains were retained. Every CDR3 protein is listed once, alongside the most common genes and DNA of its rows. For this sample there are a few hundred thousand distinct CDR3 sequences; more than 9% appear just once. 2.5% to 3.5% of the sample belongs to the ten largest clones. The data also belong to a second study, concerning yellow fever vaccine responses in identical twins.

The sample comprised PBMCs. These receptors all come from a young woman in good health.

This clonotype was seen many times. The V and J genes are TRBV24-1 and TRBJ2-5; TRBD1 aligns across 8 bases. Germline V gene data show CDR1 as KGHDR and CDR2 as SFDVKD. The CDR3 length is 14 residues. The V and J ends lost 3 bases and 4 bases, in that order; junction bases with no gene match: 3. Here the CDR3 DNA reads TGTGCCACCAGTGATCCAGGGGGCGGAGAGACCCAGTACTTC. It translates to CATSDPGGGETQYF.

This clonotype came up many times. V usage is TRBV20-1 and J usage is TRBJ1-1; D remains ambiguous. The CDR3 loop spans 13 amino acids. Germline V gene lookup returns CDR1 DFQATT and CDR2 SNEGSKA (reference sequence). Trimming removed 7 bases from V and 2 bases from J, with 14 bases in between. The CDR3 here is CSVEGPGNTEAFF. CDR3 DNA: TGCAGTGTAGAGGGTCCGGGAAACACTGAAGCTTTCTTT.

Many counts were recorded for this clonotype. V is TRBV15 and J is TRBJ2-3; 12 bases are a match to TRBD2. The CDR3 covers 19 residues. The ends lost 0 bases at V and 4 bases at J; junction bases unmatched: 11. Germline CDR1 reads LNHNV; CDR2 reads YYDKDF (reference sequence). In nucleotides, the CDR3 is TGTGCCACCAGCAGAGATCGGGCTAGCGGGGGGGCGGGTGCAGATACGCAGTATTTT. It codes for CATSRDRASGGAGADTQYF.

The rearrangement links TRBV12-3 or TRBV12-4 to TRBJ2-7; D remains ambiguous. The V end lost 5 bases, the J end lost 7 bases, and 9 bases lay between the germline ends. The CDR3 has 11 amino acids. The CDR3 loop reads CASSASREQYF. Written as DNA, the CDR3 is TGTGCCAGCAGTGCCTCTCGTGAGCAGTACTTC.

This chain links TRBV5-1 with TRBJ1-3; no reliable D call. V was trimmed by 0 bases and J by 0 bases, leaving 7 bases between them. The germline CDR1 and CDR2 sequences are SGHRS and YFSETQ. The CDR3 has 15 amino acids. This CDR3 reads CASSLEGNSGNTIYF. The CDR3 coding sequence is TGCGCCAGCAGCTTGGAAGGCAACTCTGGAAACACCATATATTTT.

The chain joins TRBV20-1 to TRBJ2-7; the D is unclear. The V gene's germline CDR1 is DFQATT and CDR2 SNEGSKA (reference sequence). The CDR3 covers 11 residues. The V end lost 2 bases, the J end lost 6 bases, and 8 bases lay between the germline ends. In DNA form, the CDR3 reads TGCAGTGCTAGAATGGTCGGCGAGCAGTACTTC. This gives the protein CSARMVGEQYF.

V and J are TRBV20-1 and TRBJ2-7; 8 bases line up with TRBD2. V was clipped by 6 bases and J by 3 bases; unmatched bases: 19. The CDR3 is made up of 17 amino acids. Looked up from germline, CDR1 is DFQATT and CDR2 is SNEGSKA (reference sequence). CDR3 amino acids: CSAKTGTSTMIGYEQYF. CDR3 DNA: TGCAGTGCAAAAACCGGGACTAGTACTATGATCGGCTACGAGCAGTACTTC.

This clonotype was seen a handful of times. The chain is built from TRBV4-2 and TRBJ2-5, with 13 nucleotides matching TRBD2. Per germline, CDR1 LGHNA and CDR2 YNFKEQ. This CDR3 spans 20 amino acids. The V and J ends lost 1 base and 2 bases, in that order; junction bases with no gene match: 13. CDR3 DNA: TGTGCCAGCAGCCAAGTCCCACTAGCGGGAGGGCCGCTACGTCAAGAGACCCAGTACTTC. Protein product: CASSQVPLAGGPLRQETQYF.

A few counts support this clonotype. V usage is TRBV5-1 and J usage is TRBJ2-2; 13 bases agree with TRBD2. Germline CDR1 is SGHRS and CDR2 is YFSETQ. The CDR3 covers 18 residues. V dropped 2 bases and J dropped 0; count of bases not matched to a gene: 4. CDR3 sequence reads: CASSFLLAGGPNTGELFF. The DNA for the CDR3 is TGCGCCAGCAGCTTCCTACTAGCGGGAGGGCCGAACACCGGGGAGCTGTTTTTT. Combining the CDR3 with reference TRBV5-1 and TRBJ2-2 gives the whole variable domain KAGVTQTPRYLIKTRGQQVTLSCSPISGHRSVSWYQQTPGQGLQFLFEYFSETQRNKGNFPGRFSGRQFSNSRSEMNVSTLELGDSALYLCASSFLLAGGPNTGELFFGEGSRLTVL.

The sample holds many counts of this clonotype. The chain combines TRBV20-1 with TRBJ2-3; a possible D gene is TRBD1 (6 bases). Germline values: CDR1 DFQATT, CDR2 SNEGSKA (reference sequence). The CDR3 runs to 15 residues. V was pared by 0 bases and J by 4 bases, with 14 bases between. The CDR3 spells CSARDPGRGSDTQYF. In DNA form, the CDR3 reads TGCAGTGCTAGAGATCCGGGCAGGGGATCAGATACGCAGTATTTT.

This clonotype was counted ten times or more. The V gene is TRBV6-5, the J gene TRBJ1-2; 7 bases match TRBD1. The V segment lost 6 bases and the J segment 5 bases; nucleotides outside the gene matches: 3. CDR1 and CDR2 from the germline V gene are MNHEY and SVGAGI. The CDR3 sequence is 12 residues long. This CDR3 reads CASRDRTYGYTF. Here the CDR3 DNA reads TGTGCCAGCAGGGACAGGACGTATGGCTACACCTTC.

This clonotype was detected a few times. The chain recombines TRBV7-2 with TRBJ1-1; TRBD1 might be the D (5 bases). Germline-derived CDR1 and CDR2 are SGHTA and FQGNSA. The length of the CDR3 is 16 residues. Trimming took 1 base from V and 3 from J, leaving 15 bases between them. The CDR3 coding sequence is TGTGCCAGCAGCTTAGAAGCAGGGCGAGTTTACACTGAAGCTTTCTTT. Its translation is CASSLEAGRVYTEAFF.

This clonotype was picked up a small number of times. This sequence joins TRBV7-2 and TRBJ2-5; D is perhaps TRBD1 (6 bases). CDR3 size: 15 residues. V lost 0 bases and J lost 7, with 15 bases in between. Germline CDR1 reads SGHTA; CDR2 reads FQGNSA. The CDR3, as DNA: TGTGCCAGCAGCTTAGCTCGGGACAAATTCCGGACCCAGTACTTC. This sequence encodes CASSLARDKFRTQYF.

This chain uses TRBV2 with TRBJ2-7, with D possibly matching TRBD2 (6 bases). V lost 6 bases and J 3 bases, leaving 15 bases between the germline ends. CDR3 length equals 14 residues. CDR1 is SNHLY and CDR2 is FYNNEI in the germline V gene. The CDR3 protein is CASSERETLYEQYF. The CDR3 DNA is TGTGCCAGCAGCGAACGGGAGACGCTCTACGAGCAGTACTTC.

The CDR3 bases are TGCAGTGCTAGAGCAGACCGGACTAGCGGGAGGATAGATACGCAGTATTTT. Protein product: CSARADRTSGRIDTQYF. The gene calls are TRBV20-1 and TRBJ2-3; 14 bases align to TRBD2. The trim removed 1 base at V and 5 bases at J, leaving 8 bases unmatched. Germline V gene sequence: CDR1 DFQATT, CDR2 SNEGSKA (reference sequence). The CDR3 runs 17 residues.

V gene TRBV2 combines with J gene TRBJ1-5; D is possibly TRBD1 (6 bases). The CDR3 covers 14 residues. Germline CDR1 reads SNHLY; CDR2 reads FYNNEI. Trimming stripped 6 bases from V and 3 bases from J, with 12 bases between. In DNA, the CDR3 is TGTGCCAGCAGCTACGACAGGTACAATCAGCCCCAGCATTTT. Amino acid sequence: CASSYDRYNQPQHF. The full variable domain, with the rest looked up from reference TRBV2 and TRBJ1-5, is EPEVTQTPSHQVTQMGQEVILRCVPISNHLYFYWYRQILGQKVEFLVSFYNNEISEKSEIFDDQFSVERPDGSNFTLKIRSTKLEDSAMYFCASSYDRYNQPQHFGDGTRLSIL.

The chain joins TRBV5-1 to TRBJ2-7; 9 bases line up with TRBD2. The V gene's germline CDR1 is SGHRS and CDR2 YFSETQ. J lost 6 bases, V lost 4 bases, and 8 bases had no gene match. The CDR3 totals 14 residues. For the CDR3, the DNA is TGCGCCAGCAGCAAAACGGGACTAGCCAGCGAGCAGTACTTC. It codes for CASSKTGLASEQYF. The complete variable domain, with remaining parts taken from reference TRBV5-1 and TRBJ2-7, reads KAGVTQTPRYLIKTRGQQVTLSCSPISGHRSVSWYQQTPGQGLQFLFEYFSETQRNKGNFPGRFSGRQFSNSRSEMNVSTLELGDSALYLCASSKTGLASEQYFGPGTRLTVT.

The chain couples TRBV3-1 to TRBJ1-5; possible D gene TRBD1, 5 bases. Germline V CDR1 and CDR2: LGHDT, YNNKEL (reference sequence). This CDR3 has 15 amino acids. V lost 3 bases and J 0 bases, leaving 9 bases between the germline ends. CDR3 region: CASSQGTNSNQPQHF. In DNA, the CDR3 is TGTGCCAGCAGCCAGGGGACTAATAGCAATCAGCCCCAGCATTTT.

The chain is built from TRBV7-9 and TRBJ2-5; the D gene could be TRBD1 or TRBD2 (7 bases each). Per the germline V gene, CDR1 is SEHNR and CDR2 is FQNEAQ (reference sequence). V lost 7 bases, J lost 2 bases, and 17 bases lay in between. The CDR3 sequence is 15 residues long. CDR3 loop: CASTPQGGNQETQYF. DNA of the CDR3: TGTGCCAGCACCCCCCAGGGGGGGAATCAAGAGACCCAGTACTTC.

The chain has TRBV20-1 and TRBJ2-3; 9 positions agree with TRBD1. V gave up 1 base and J gave up 2 bases; unmatched junction bases: 7. The CDR3 covers 16 residues. Germline V lookup: CDR1 DFQATT, CDR2 SNEGSKA (reference sequence). The CDR3 loop is CSARGTGTGFTDTQYF. As DNA, the CDR3 is TGCAGTGCTAGAGGGACCGGGACAGGGTTCACAGATACGCAGTATTTT.

V and J are TRBV10-3 and TRBJ2-7; TRBD2 aligns across 12 bases. V lost 6 bases to trimming and J lost 12 bases; unmatched junction nucleotides: 9. Looked up from germline, CDR1 is ENHRY and CDR2 is SYGVKD. The CDR3 sequence is 13 residues long. The DNA for the CDR3 is TGTGCCATCAGGGTGACTAGCGGGAGAAAGCTGTACTTC. Its translation: CAIRVTSGRKLYF.

This clonotype came up many times. The chain uses TRBV19 and TRBJ2-7, with a possible D match to TRBD1 (6 bases). The germline CDR1 and CDR2 sequences are LNHDA and SQIVND (reference sequence). The V end lost 6 bases, the J end lost 3 bases, and 12 bases lay between the germline ends. The CDR3 has 13 residues. In DNA, the CDR3 is TGTGCCAGTAGGGACAGTCTGCACTACGAGCAGTACTTC. It encodes CASRDSLHYEQYF.

The V and J genes are TRBV12-3 or TRBV12-4 and TRBJ2-5; 7 positions agree with TRBD1. There are 17 residues in the CDR3. V lost 6 bases and J lost 0; bases outside the gene matches: 13. CDR3 DNA sequence: TGTGCCAGCAGACTCGGTGGGGACAGTACATACCAAGAGACCCAGTACTTC. Its protein is CASRLGGDSTYQETQYF.

The V call is TRBV12-3 or TRBV12-4, the J call TRBJ2-7; 9 bases align to TRBD1. The CDR3 is made up of 15 amino acids. Germline trimming cut 5 bases from V and 1 base from J; bases unmatched to any gene: 6. The chain's CDR3 is CASSRLDRGSYEQYF. The CDR3 coding sequence is TGTGCCAGCAGTCGGTTGGACAGGGGATCCTACGAGCAGTACTTC.

This chain uses TRBV7-9 with TRBJ2-1, with a weak D call TRBD2 (5 bases). V lost 7 bases, J lost 8 bases, and 18 bases lay in between. The germline V gene encodes CDR1 SEHNR and CDR2 FQNEAQ (reference sequence). This CDR3 has 14 amino acids. CDR3 sequence: CASTIETRADEQFF. In nucleotides, the CDR3 is TGTGCCAGCACCATAGAAACTAGAGCGGATGAGCAGTTCTTC.

The chain is built from TRBV4-2 and TRBJ2-3; 12 bases line up with TRBD2. The V and J ends lost 4 bases and 0 bases, in that order; junction bases with no gene match: 11. CDR1 LGHNA and CDR2 YNFKEQ come from the germline V gene. This CDR3 spans 19 amino acids. Here the CDR3 reads CASSRRPGLAGSSTDTQYF. The CDR3 DNA reads as TGTGCCAGCAGCCGACGACCGGGACTAGCGGGCTCTAGCACAGATACGCAGTATTTT.